The clone carrying this TCR beta chain was counted a single time. V dropped 3 bases and J dropped 3 bases, with 18 bases sitting between them. The germline CDR1 and CDR2 sequences are LNHDA and SQIVND (reference sequence). This CDR3 is built from 16 residues. These data are taken from a study of blood T cell repertoires in COVID-19. The assay was immunoSEQ multiplex PCR, and TCRdb's table has in-frame clones only and misses some. The table includes fewer than 300,000 clones, roughly 85% detected once. Sequenced material: PBMCs or T cells enriched from blood (not recorded which). This TCR was recovered from a man aged 35-49 years who had been exposed to COVID-19. The chain employs TRBV19 and TRBJ2-7, with D possibly TRBD1 on 6 matching bases. This CDR3 is CASSILSGQGIYEQYF. For the CDR3, the DNA is TGTGCCAGTAGTATTCTCTCGGGACAAGGCATCTACGAGCAGTACTTC.